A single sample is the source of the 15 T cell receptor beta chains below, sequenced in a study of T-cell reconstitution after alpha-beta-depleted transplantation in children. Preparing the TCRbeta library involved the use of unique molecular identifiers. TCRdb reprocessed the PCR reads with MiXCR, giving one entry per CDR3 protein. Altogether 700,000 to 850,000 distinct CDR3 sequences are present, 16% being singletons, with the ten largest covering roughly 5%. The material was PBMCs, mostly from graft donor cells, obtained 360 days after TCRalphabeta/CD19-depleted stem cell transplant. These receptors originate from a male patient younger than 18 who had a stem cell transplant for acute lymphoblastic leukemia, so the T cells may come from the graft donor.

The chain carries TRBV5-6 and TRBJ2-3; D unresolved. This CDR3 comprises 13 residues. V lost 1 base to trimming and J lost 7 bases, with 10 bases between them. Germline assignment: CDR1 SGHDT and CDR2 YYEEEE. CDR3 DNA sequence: TGTGCCAGCAGCTTGACTACCCCGTATACGCAGTATTTT. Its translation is CASSLTTPYTQYF.

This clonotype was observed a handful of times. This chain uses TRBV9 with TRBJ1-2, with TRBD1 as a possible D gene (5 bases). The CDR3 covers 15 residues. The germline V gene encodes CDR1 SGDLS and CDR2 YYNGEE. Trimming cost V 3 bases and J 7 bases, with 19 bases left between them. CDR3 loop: CASSEQGSASRGYTF. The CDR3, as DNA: TGTGCCAGCAGCGAGCAGGGTTCGGCTAGTCGTGGCTACACCTTC.

The CDR3 region is CSARDLRTLGGTDTQYF. In DNA form, the CDR3 reads TGCAGTGCTAGAGATCTTAGGACTCTAGGTGGCACAGATACGCAGTATTTT. The chain joins TRBV20-1 to TRBJ2-3; D possibly corresponds to TRBD2 (5 bases). The CDR3 length is 17 residues. Germline CDR1 and CDR2: DFQATT and SNEGSKA (reference sequence). V dropped 0 bases and J dropped 1 base, with 17 bases sitting between them.

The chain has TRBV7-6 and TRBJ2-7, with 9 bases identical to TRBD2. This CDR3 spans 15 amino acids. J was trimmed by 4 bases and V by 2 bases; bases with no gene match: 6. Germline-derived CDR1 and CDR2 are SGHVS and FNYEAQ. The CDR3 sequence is CASSLLAGREYEQYF. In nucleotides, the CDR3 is TGTGCCAGCAGCTTACTAGCGGGACGGGAATACGAGCAGTACTTC.

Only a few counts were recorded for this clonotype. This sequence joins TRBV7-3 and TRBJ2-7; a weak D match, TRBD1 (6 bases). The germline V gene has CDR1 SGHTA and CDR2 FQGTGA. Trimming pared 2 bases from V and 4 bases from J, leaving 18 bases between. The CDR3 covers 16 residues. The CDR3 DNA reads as TGTGCCAGCAGCTTAGCCGATACGACAGGTTCTTACGAGCAGTACTTC. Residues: CASSLADTTGSYEQYF.

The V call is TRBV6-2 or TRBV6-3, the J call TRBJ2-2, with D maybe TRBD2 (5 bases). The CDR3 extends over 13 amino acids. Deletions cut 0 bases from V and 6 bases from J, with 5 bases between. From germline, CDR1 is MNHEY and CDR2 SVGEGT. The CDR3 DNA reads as TGTGCCAGCAGTTACTCGAGGGCCGGGGAGCTGTTTTTT. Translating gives CASSYSRAGELFF.

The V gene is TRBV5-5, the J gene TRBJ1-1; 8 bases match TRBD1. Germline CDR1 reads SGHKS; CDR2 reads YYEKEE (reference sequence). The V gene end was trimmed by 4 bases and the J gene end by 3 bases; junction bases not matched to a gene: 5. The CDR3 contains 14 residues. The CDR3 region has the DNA TGTGCCAGCAGCCAGGGGGCTCGGGACACTGAAGCTTTCTTT. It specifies CASSQGARDTEAFF. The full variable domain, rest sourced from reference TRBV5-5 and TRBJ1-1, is DAGVTQSPTHLIKTRGQQVTLRCSPISGHKSVSWYQQVLGQGPQFIFQYYEKEERGRGNFPDRFSARQFPNYSSELNVNALLLGDSALYLCASSQGARDTEAFFGQGTRLTVV.

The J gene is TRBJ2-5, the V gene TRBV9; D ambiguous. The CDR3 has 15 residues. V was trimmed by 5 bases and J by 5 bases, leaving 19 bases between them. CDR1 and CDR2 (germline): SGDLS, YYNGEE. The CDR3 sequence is CASSTSGFGWETQYF. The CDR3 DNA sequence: TGTGCCAGCAGTACGTCAGGATTTGGTTGGGAGACCCAGTACTTC.

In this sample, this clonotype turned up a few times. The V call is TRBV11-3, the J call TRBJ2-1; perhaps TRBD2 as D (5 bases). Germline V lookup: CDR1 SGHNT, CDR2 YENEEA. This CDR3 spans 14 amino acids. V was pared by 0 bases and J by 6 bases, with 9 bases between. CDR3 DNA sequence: TGTGCCAGCAGCTTAGAAGCGGCAGTCAATGAGCAGTTCTTC. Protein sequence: CASSLEAAVNEQFF.

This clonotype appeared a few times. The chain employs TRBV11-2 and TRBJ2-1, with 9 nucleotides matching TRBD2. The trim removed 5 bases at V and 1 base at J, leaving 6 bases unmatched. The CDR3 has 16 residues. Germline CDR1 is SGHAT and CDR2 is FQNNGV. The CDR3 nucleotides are TGTGCCAGCAGCCGGACTAGCGAAGTTTCCTACAATGAGCAGTTCTTC. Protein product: CASSRTSEVSYNEQFF. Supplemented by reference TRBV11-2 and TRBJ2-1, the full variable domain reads EAGVAQSPRYKIIEKRQSVAFWCNPISGHATLYWYQQILGQGPKLLIQFQNNGVVDDSQLPKDRFSAERLKGVDSTLKIQPAKLEDSAVYLCASSRTSEVSYNEQFFGPGTRLTVL.

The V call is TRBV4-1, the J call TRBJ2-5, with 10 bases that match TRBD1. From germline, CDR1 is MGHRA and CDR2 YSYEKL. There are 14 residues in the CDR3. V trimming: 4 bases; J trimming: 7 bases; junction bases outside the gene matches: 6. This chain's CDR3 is CASSRYRDRGTQYF. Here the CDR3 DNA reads TGCGCCAGCAGCCGGTACCGGGACAGGGGGACCCAGTACTTC.

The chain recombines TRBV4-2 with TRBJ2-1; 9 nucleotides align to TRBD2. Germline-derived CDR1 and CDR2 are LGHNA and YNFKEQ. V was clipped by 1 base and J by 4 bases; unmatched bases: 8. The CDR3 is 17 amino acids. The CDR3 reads CASSQAPTSGPYNEQFF. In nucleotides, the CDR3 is TGTGCCAGCAGCCAAGCCCCCACTAGCGGGCCTTACAATGAGCAGTTCTTC.

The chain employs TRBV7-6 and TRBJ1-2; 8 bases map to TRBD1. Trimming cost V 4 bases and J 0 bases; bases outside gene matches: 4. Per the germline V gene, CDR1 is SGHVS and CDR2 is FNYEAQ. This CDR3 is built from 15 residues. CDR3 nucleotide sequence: TGTGCCAGCAGCTCTCAGGGGGCTCCTAACTATGGCTACACCTTC. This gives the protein CASSSQGAPNYGYTF.

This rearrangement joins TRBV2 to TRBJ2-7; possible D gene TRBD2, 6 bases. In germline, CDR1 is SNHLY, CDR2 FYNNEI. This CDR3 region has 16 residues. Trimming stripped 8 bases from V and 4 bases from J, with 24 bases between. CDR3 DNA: TGTGCCAGCGACGCCCGACTAGTTTGGGGAGAATACGAGCAGTACTTC. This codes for CASDARLVWGEYEQYF.

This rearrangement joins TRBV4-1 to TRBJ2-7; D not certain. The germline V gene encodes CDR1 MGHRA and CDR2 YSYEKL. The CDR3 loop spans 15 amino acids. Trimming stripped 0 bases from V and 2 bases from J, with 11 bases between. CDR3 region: CASSQEPAPPYEQYF. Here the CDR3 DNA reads TGCGCCAGCAGCCAAGAACCAGCGCCGCCCTACGAGCAGTACTTC.